The entry below describes one T cell receptor (beta chain). The sample is drawn from a study of human T cells and chemical hapten exposure. This CDR3 spans 16 amino acids. V trimming: 1 base; J trimming: 5 bases; junction bases outside the gene matches: 7. Looked up from germline, CDR1 is LGHDT and CDR2 is YNNKEL (reference sequence). TCRdb redid the calling of the RACE reads with MiXCR, one entry per CDR3 protein. The data contain a few hundred thousand distinct CDR3 sequences, about 8.1% of them singletons. Sample time point: pre-sensitization, week 0. Treatment described: therapeutic diphenylcyclopropenone sensitization with weekly scalp DPC.

This rearrangement joins TRBV3-1 to TRBJ2-7; 11 nucleotides line up with TRBD1. Sequences were derived from whole blood, sampled in connection with sensitization to the hapten diphenylcyclopropenone (DPC). This sequence originates from a middle-aged woman with alopecia areata. Some clones in this sample may be carry-over from other donors' samples. As DNA, the CDR3 is TGTGCCAGCAGCCAAGCCCGGACAGGGGGCGGAGACGAGCAGTACTTC. Protein product: CASSQARTGGGDEQYF.